What follows describes a single TCR beta chain. At one boundary the junction diverges from the germline segment, which might be a read error. These data are taken from a study of blood T cell repertoires in COVID-19. The CDR3 consists of 13 residues. The authors' processing: The assay estimated nucleated cells by amplifying reference gene primers. Profiling relied on immunoSEQ multiplex PCR, and the TCRdb table lists in-frame clones only, not all of them. V and J calls and clone size are those listed in that table; D and trimming were worked out from the DNA. The sample lists more than 65,000 clones, approximately 80% occurring once.

The material sequenced was peripheral blood. This TCR came from a woman aged 80 or over with acute or convalescent COVID-19. The chain links TRBV12-3 or TRBV12-4 to TRBJ2-7; 7 positions agree with TRBD2. The CDR3 coding sequence is TGTGCCAGCAGTTTTTCGGCTAGCGGTACCTGGGCCTTC. This gives the protein CASSFSASGTWAF.